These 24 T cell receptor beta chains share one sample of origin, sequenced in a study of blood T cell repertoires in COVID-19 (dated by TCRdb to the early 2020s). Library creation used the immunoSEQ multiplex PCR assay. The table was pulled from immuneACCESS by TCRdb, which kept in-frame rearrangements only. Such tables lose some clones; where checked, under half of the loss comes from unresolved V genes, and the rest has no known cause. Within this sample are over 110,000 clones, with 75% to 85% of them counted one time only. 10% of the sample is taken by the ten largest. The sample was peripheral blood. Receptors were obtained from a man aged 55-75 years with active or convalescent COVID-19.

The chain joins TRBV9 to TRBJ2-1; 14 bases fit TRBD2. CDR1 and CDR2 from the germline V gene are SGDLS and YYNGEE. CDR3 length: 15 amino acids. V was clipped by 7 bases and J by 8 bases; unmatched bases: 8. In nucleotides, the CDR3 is TGTGCCAGCCACGAGGGGGGACTAGCGGGAGATGAGCAGTTCTTC. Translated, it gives CASHEGGLAGDEQFF.

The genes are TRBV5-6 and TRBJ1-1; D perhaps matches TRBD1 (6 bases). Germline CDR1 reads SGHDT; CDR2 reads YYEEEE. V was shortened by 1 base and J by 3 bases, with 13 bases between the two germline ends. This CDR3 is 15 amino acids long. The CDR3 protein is CASSLTSYRDTEAFF. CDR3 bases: TGTGCCAGCAGCTTGACCTCGTACAGGGACACTGAAGCTTTCTTT.

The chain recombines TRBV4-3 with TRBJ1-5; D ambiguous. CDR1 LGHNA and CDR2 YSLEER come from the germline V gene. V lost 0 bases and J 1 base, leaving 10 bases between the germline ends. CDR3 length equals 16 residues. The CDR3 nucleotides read TGCGCCAGCAGCCAAGATCTGAGGGTAAGCAATCAGCCCCAGCATTTT. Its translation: CASSQDLRVSNQPQHF.

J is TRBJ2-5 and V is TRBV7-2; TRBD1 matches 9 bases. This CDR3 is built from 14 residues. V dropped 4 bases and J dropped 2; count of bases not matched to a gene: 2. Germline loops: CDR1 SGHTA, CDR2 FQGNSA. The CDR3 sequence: CASSWGQGQETQYF. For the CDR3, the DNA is TGTGCCAGCAGCTGGGGACAGGGTCAAGAGACCCAGTACTTC.

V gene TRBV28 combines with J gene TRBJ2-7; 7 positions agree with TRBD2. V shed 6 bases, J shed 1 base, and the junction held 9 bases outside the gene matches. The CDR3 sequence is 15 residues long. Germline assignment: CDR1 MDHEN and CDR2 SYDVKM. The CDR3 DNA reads TGTGCCAGCAGCCCTGGGGGGGAGGGTTCCTACGAGCAGTACGTC. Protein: CASSPGGEGSYEQYV.

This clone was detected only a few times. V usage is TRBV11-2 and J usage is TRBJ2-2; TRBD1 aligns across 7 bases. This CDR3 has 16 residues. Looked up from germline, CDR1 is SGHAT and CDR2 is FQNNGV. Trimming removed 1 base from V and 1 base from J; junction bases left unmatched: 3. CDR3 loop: CASSLGGGMNTGELFF. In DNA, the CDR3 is TGTGCCAGCAGCTTAGGAGGGGGCATGAACACCGGGGAGCTGTTTTTT.

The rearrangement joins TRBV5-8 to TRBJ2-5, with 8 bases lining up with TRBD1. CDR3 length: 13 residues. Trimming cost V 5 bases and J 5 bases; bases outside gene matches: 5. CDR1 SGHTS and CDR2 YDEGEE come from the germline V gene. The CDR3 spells CASRFQGAETQYF. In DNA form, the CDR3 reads TGTGCCAGCAGATTCCAGGGGGCGGAGACCCAGTACTTC.

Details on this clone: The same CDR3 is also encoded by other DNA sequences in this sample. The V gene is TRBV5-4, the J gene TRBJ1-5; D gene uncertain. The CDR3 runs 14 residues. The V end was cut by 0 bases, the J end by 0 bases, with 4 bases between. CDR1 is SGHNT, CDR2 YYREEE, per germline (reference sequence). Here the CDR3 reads CASSLAGSNQPQHF. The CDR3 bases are TGTGCCAGCAGCTTGGCCGGTAGCAATCAGCCCCAGCATTTT.

The chain's CDR3 is CASRAYSNQPQHF. The CDR3 DNA sequence: TGTGCCAGTAGGGCTTATAGCAATCAGCCCCAGCATTTT. The chain has TRBV19 and TRBJ1-5, with D hard to call. The length of the CDR3 is 13 residues. Germline CDR1 and CDR2: LNHDA and SQIVND (reference sequence). V gave up 6 bases and J gave up 0 bases, with 6 bases separating them.

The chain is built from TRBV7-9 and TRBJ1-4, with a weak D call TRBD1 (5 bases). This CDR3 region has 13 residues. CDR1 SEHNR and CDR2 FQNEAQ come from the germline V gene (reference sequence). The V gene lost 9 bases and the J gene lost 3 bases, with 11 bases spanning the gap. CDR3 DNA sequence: TGTGCCAGTTCGACAGTGTCTAATGAAAAACTGTTTTTT. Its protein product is CASSTVSNEKLFF.

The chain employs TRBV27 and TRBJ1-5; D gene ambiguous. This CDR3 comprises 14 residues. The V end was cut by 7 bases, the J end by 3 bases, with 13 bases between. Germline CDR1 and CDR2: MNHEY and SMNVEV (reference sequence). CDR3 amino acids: CASKSLGVNQPQHF. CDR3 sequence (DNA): TGTGCCAGCAAAAGCCTGGGAGTCAATCAGCCCCAGCATTTT.

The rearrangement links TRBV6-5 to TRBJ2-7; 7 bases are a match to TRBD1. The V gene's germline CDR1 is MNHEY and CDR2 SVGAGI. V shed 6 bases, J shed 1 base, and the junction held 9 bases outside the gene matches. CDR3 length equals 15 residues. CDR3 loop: CASSMRQGSSYEQYF. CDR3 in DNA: TGTGCCAGCAGCATGAGACAGGGTAGTTCCTACGAGCAGTACTTC.

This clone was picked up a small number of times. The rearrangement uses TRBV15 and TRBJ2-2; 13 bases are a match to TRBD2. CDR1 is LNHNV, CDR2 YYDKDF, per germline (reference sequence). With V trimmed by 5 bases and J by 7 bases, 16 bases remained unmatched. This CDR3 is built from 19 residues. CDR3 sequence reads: CATSLPGLAGVKKGGELFF. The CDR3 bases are TGTGCCACCAGCCTTCCCGGACTAGCGGGAGTTAAGAAGGGCGGGGAGCTGTTTTTT. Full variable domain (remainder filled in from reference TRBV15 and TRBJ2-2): DAMVIQNPRYQVTQFGKPVTLSCSQTLNHNVMYWYQQKSSQAPKLLFHYYDKDFNNEADTPDNFQSRRPNTSFCFLDIRSPGLGDTAMYLCATSLPGLAGVKKGGELFFGEGSRLTVL.

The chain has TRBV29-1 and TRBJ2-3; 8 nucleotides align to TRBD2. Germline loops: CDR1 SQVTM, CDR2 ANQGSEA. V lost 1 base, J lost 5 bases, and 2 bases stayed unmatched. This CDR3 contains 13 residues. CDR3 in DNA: TGCAGCGTTGAAGTCCGGGGGGGAGATACGCAGTATTTT. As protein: CSVEVRGGDTQYF.

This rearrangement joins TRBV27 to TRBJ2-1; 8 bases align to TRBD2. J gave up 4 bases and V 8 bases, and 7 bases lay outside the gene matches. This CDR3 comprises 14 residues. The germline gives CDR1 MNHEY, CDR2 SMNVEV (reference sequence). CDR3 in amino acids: CASRGLAAYNEQFF. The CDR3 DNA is TGTGCCAGCCGAGGACTAGCCGCGTACAATGAGCAGTTCTTC.

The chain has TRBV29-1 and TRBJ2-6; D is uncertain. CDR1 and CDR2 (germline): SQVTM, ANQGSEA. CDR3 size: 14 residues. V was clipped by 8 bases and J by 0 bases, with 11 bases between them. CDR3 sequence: CSIGQDSGANVLTF. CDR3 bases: TGCAGCATTGGTCAGGACTCTGGGGCCAACGTCCTGACTTTC.

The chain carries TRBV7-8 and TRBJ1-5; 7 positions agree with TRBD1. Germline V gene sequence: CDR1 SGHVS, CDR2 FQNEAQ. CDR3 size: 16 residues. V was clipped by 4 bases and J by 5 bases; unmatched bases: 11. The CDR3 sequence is CASSWTGSDPDQPQHF. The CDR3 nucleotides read TGTGCCAGCAGCTGGACAGGATCTGACCCCGATCAGCCCCAGCATTTT.

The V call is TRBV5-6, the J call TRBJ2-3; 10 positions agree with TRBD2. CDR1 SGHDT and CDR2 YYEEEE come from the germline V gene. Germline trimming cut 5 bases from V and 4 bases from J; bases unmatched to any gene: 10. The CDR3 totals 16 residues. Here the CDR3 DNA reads TGTGCCAGCAGTTCCTATAGCGGGGGGACTCCAGATACGCAGTATTTT. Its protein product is CASSSYSGGTPDTQYF.

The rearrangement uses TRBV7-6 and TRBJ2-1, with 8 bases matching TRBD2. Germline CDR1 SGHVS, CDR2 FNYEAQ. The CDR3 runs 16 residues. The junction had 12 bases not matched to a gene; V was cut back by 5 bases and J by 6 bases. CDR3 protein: CASSLPGGVRSNEQFF. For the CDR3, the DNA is TGTGCCAGCAGCCTTCCGGGAGGGGTGAGGAGCAATGAGCAGTTCTTC. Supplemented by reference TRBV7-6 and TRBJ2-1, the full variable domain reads GAGVSQSPRYKVTKRGQDVALRCDPISGHVSLYWYRQALGQGPEFLTYFNYEAQQDKSGLPNDRFSAERPEGSISTLTIQRTEQRDSAMYRCASSLPGGVRSNEQFFGPGTRLTVL.

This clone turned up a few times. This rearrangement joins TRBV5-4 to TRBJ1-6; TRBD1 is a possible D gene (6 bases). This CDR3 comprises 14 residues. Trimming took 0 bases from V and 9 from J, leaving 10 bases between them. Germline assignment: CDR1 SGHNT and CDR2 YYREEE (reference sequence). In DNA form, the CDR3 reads TGTGCCAGCAGCTTGGGACAGGATAGTTCACCCCTCCACTTT. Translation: CASSLGQDSSPLHF.

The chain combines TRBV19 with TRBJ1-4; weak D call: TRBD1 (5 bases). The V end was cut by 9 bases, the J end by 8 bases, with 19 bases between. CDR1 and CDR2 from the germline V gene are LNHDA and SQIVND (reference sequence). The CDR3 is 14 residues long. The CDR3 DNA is TGTGCCAGCAGGGATTACGGGCTCGGGGAAAAACTGTTTTTT. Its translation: CASRDYGLGEKLFF.

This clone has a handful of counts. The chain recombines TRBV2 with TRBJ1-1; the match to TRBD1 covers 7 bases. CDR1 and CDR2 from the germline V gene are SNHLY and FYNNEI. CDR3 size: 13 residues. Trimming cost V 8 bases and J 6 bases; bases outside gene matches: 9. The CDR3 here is CASAGQATSEAFF. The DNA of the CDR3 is TGTGCCAGCGCTGGACAGGCGACCTCTGAAGCTTTCTTT.

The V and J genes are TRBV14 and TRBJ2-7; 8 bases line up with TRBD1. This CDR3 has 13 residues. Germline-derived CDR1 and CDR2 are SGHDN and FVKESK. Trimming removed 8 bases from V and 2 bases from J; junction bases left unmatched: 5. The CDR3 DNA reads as TGTGCCAGCGGACAGGGCCCCACCTACGAGCAGTACTTC. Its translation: CASGQGPTYEQYF.

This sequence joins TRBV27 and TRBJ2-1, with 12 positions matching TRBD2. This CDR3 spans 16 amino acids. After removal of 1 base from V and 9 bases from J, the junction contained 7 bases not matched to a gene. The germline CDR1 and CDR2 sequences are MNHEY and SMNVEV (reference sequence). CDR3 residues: CASSLFSSGRASEQFF. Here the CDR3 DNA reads TGTGCCAGCAGTTTATTTTCTAGCGGGAGGGCCAGTGAGCAGTTCTTC.